This T cell receptor beta chain was identified in a study of technical replicates of blood from several donors. The germline gives CDR1 SQVTM, CDR2 ANQGSEA. The CDR3 totals 13 residues. V lost 3 bases, J lost 0 bases, and 9 bases lay in between. Data came from immunoSEQ multiplex PCR; TCRdb stores just in-frame clones and leaves some out. The sample contains just over 75,000 clones, 90% to 95% of which appear only once. The chain couples TRBV29-1 to TRBJ2-7; no reliable D call. Specimen: T cells isolated from PBMCs. This receptor was taken from a human donor in good health. The CDR3 sequence: CSVDIESSYEQYF. The CDR3 coding sequence is TGCAGCGTTGACATCGAGAGCTCCTACGAGCAGTACTTC.